The clone carrying this T cell receptor (beta chain) was detected only a few times. This sample is drawn from a study of T-cell reconstitution after alpha-beta-depleted transplantation in children. This sample's TCRbeta library carried unique molecular identifier barcodes. TCRdb fed the PCR reads into MiXCR, producing one record per CDR3 protein. The table shows nearly 400,000 distinct CDR3 sequences, with 20% occurring only once. Specimen: PBMCs from the stem cell graft donor, collected from the stem cell graft. This sequence was found in a human donor who donated a stem cell graft to a child with acute myeloid leukemia.

CDR3 coding DNA: TGTGCCACCAGCAGAGAGGGTGGGAACCTCTACGAGCAGTACTTC. The encoded protein is CATSREGGNLYEQYF. The rearrangement links TRBV15 to TRBJ2-7; D is undetermined. The CDR3 contains 15 residues. Trimming took off 0 bases at V and 3 bases at J, with 12 bases between the two ends. Germline V lookup: CDR1 LNHNV, CDR2 YYDKDF (reference sequence).